These 3 T cell receptor beta chains originate from one sample sequenced in a study of CD8 T cells in ankylosing spondylitis. MiXCR was run by TCRdb on the 5' RACE reads, yielding one entry per CDR3 protein. Of about 88,000 distinct CDR3 sequences in the sample, around 26% are singletons; the top ten hold about 60%. Material: blood, either unsorted or a sorted T cell fraction (not recorded which). The receptors were sampled from a male donor with ankylosing spondylitis or in good health (not recorded which).

This clonotype was observed at least ten times. The CDR3 DNA sequence: TGTGCCACCAGCATTCCGGGACTTGCTGGAGAGACCCAGTACTTC. Residues: CATSIPGLAGETQYF. The rearrangement links TRBV15 to TRBJ2-5; the D gene is possibly TRBD2 (6 bases). This CDR3 has 15 residues. Germline-derived CDR1 and CDR2 are LNHNV and YYDKDF (reference sequence). V was cut by 4 bases and J by 4 bases, with 16 bases left in between.

This chain uses TRBV7-9 with TRBJ2-5; D is ambiguous. The V gene lost 1 base and the J gene lost 1 base, with 4 bases spanning the gap. The CDR3 is made up of 13 amino acids. Looked up from germline, CDR1 is SEHNR and CDR2 is FQNEAQ (reference sequence). This CDR3 is CASSLEAQETQYF. CDR3 in DNA: TGTGCCAGCAGCTTAGAGGCCCAAGAGACCCAGTACTTC. Drawing the rest from reference TRBV7-9 and TRBJ2-5, the complete variable domain is DTGVSQNPRHKITKRGQNVTFRCDPISEHNRLYWYRQTLGQGPEFLTYFQNEAQLEKSRLLSDRFSAERPKGSFSTLEIQRTEQGDSAMYLCASSLEAQETQYFGPGTRLLVL.

This clonotype turned up a few times. J is TRBJ2-3 and V is TRBV10-3, with 9 nucleotides matching TRBD2. After removal of 0 bases from V and 3 bases from J, the junction contained 7 bases not matched to a gene. The CDR3 loop spans 17 amino acids. Germline values: CDR1 ENHRY, CDR2 SYGVKD. The CDR3 here is CAISESGGGALTDTQYF. CDR3 nucleotides: TGTGCCATCAGTGAGTCTGGCGGGGGGGCTCTGACAGATACGCAGTATTTT.